These T cell receptor beta chains were read from a single sample in a study of OX40 agonist ivuxolimab in advanced cancers. Some clones are missing from TCRdb's copy, which holds only in-frame ones; the method was immunoSEQ multiplex PCR. The sample comprises some 60,000 clones, 86% of which are singletons, and about 3.9% rests with the top ten. This sample comprised CD4+ or CD8+ T cells sorted from blood, obtained in a trial of the OX40 agonist ivuxolimab. These receptor sequences come from an adult with an advanced solid tumor such as melanoma, head and neck, liver or kidney cancer. Each CDR3 is given with its conserved first and last residue. The D gene is left open where the match is weak. Expanded clones get a size class; other rows say once, few or many, or leave the size out.

j_call d_call v_call clone_size cdr3_nt cdr3_aa
TRBJ1-5 TRBD1 TRBV7-2 once TGTGCCAGCAGTTTGGACAGGCTCAATCAGCCCCAGCATTTT CASSLDRLNQPQHF
TRBJ2-2 - TRBV28 - TGTGCCAGCAGTCCCGTTTCCACCGGGGAGCTGTTTTTT CASSPVSTGELFF
TRBJ1-1 TRBD1 TRBV5-1 once TGCGCCAGCAGCTTCCGGGACAGGTCTGAAGCTTTCTTT CASSFRDRSEAFF
TRBJ1-2 TRBD1 TRBV28 once TGTGCCAGCAGGCGACAGGGGGCGAACTATGGCTACACCTTC CASRRQGANYGYTF
TRBJ2-4 - TRBV5-1 once TGCGCCAGCAGCACGGAGGGAGGCAGGGTGGACTTC CASSTEGGRVDF
TRBJ1-2 - TRBV6-1 once TGTGCCAGCAGTAACAGTTATGGCTACACCTTC CASSNSYGYTF
TRBJ2-7 TRBD2 TRBV5-1 once TGCGCCAGCAGCCAACTAGCGGCCGCCTACGAGCAGTACTTC CASSQLAAAYEQYF
TRBJ2-3 - TRBV9 - TGTGCCAGCAGCGTAACAGGCCATAGCACAGATACGCAGTATTTT CASSVTGHSTDTQYF
TRBJ2-2 - TRBV9 once TGTGCCAGCAGCGTAGTTGTGGGAACCGGGGAGCTGTTTTTT CASSVVVGTGELFF
TRBJ1-2 TRBD1 TRBV10-3 - TGTGCCATCAAGCCCGGGACAGGTCATGGCTACACCTTC CAIKPGTGHGYTF
TRBJ1-1 - TRBV27 - TGTGCCATGAACACTCCGGCCTCAAACGAGAACACTGAAGCTTTCTTT CAMNTPASNENTEAFF
TRBJ2-1 TRBD1 TRBV10-3 - TGTGCCATCAGTGTTGGGACAGGGGGCGATGAGCAGTTCTTC CAISVGTGGDEQFF
TRBJ1-1 TRBD1 TRBV5-1 - TGCGCCAGCAGCCCGACAGGGAGGGGGACTGAAGCTTTCTTT CASSPTGRGTEAFF
TRBJ2-5 - TRBV7-9 once TGTGCCAGCAGGTCAGGGGAGGGACAGCGCCGCGGGACCCAGTACTTC CASRSGEGQRRGTQYF
TRBJ1-2 TRBD1 TRBV7-3 - TGTGCCAGCAGCCGTACAGGGGAAGGATCTGGCTACACCTTC CASSRTGEGSGYTF
TRBJ1-1 TRBD1 TRBV28 - TGTGCCAGCAGTCTTCCCGGGACAGGGGTCACTGAAGCTTTCTTT CASSLPGTGVTEAFF
TRBJ1-2 - TRBV9 - TGTGCCAGCGCACAGGGCAATTATGGCTACACCTTC CASAQGNYGYTF
TRBJ1-4 - TRBV30 - TGTGCCTGGAGTCGTCCGCCTACTAATGAAAAACTGTTTTTT CAWSRPPTNEKLFF
TRBJ1-1 - TRBV7-2 - TGTGCCAGCAGCTTGGGCAGGGCGAACACTGAAGCTTTCTTT CASSLGRANTEAFF
TRBJ2-7 TRBD1 TRBV29-1 - TGCAGCGTTGGACCGCCGGGACAGGGGGGCTCGGACGAGCAGTACTTC CSVGPPGQGGSDEQYF
TRBJ1-4 - TRBV19 once TGTGCCAGTAGTATAGTGGCCAGCGCAACTAATGAAAAACTGTTTTTT CASSIVASATNEKLFF
TRBJ1-2 - TRBV30 - TGTGCCTGGAGTAATGTAAAGCGAGATGGCTACACCTTC CAWSNVKRDGYTF
TRBJ2-3 - TRBV6-6 once TGTGCCAGCGAACAACAGGACTACACAGATACGCAGTATTTT CASEQQDYTDTQYF
TRBJ2-1 - TRBV5-4 - TGTGCCAGCAGGGGGGCCGGTTTTGGTGAGCAGTTCTTC CASRGAGFGEQFF
TRBJ1-1 - TRBV7-3 - TGTGCCAGCAGCTTGGTCCCCGCTCACACTGAAGCTTTCTTT CASSLVPAHTEAFF
TRBJ2-5 TRBD2 TRBV7-8 - TGTGCCAGCAGCTTAGAACTAGCGGGGGCATACTTC CASSLELAGAYF
TRBJ2-2 - TRBV7-2 - TGTGCCAGCAGCTTAGTCGCAGTTCTTGGGGGCGCCGGGGAGCTGTTTTTT CASSLVAVLGGAGELFF
TRBJ2-7 - TRBV18 - TGTGCCAGCTCACCGGGGCAGGCCGGCTCCTACGAGCAGTACTTC CASSPGQAGSYEQYF